Following are 13 T cell receptor beta chains from one sample sequenced in a study of tumor T cells in aggressive B-cell lymphoma. Here immunoSEQ multiplex PCR was the method, and the copy in TCRdb shows in-frame clones only, minus some. The data show 6,600 or so clones, approximately 85% seen once. Sequencing was carried out using tumor tissue. Every receptor here comes from an adult with diffuse large B cell lymphoma. Some clones in this sample may be carry-over from other donors' samples.

In its sample, this clone was seen once. The chain is built from TRBV2 and TRBJ2-2, with TRBD2 identical over 13 bases. The CDR3 sequence is 17 residues long. The germline gives CDR1 SNHLY, CDR2 FYNNEI. After removal of 5 bases from V and 7 bases from J, the junction contained 10 bases not matched to a gene. CDR3 in DNA: TGTGCCAGCAGTTGGACTAGCGGGGGCCAACCCGGCGGGGAGCTGTTTTTT. Translating it yields CASSWTSGGQPGGELFF.

J is TRBJ2-5 and V is TRBV11-2; weak D call: TRBD2 (5 bases). The CDR3 spans 12 residues. Germline values: CDR1 SGHAT, CDR2 FQNNGV. V was cut by 3 bases and J by 5 bases, with 7 bases left in between. The CDR3 DNA reads TGTGCCAGCAGCTTCCAGCGGGAGACCCAGTACTTC. Amino acids: CASSFQRETQYF.

V is TRBV30 and J is TRBJ2-3, with a possible D match to TRBD1 (6 bases). This CDR3 is 14 amino acids long. Germline V gives CDR1 GTSNPN, CDR2 SVGIG (reference sequence). Trimming shortened V by 2 bases and J by 3 bases, and 12 bases separated the two germline ends. In DNA, the CDR3 is TGTGCCTGGAGTATACCTAGGGGGACAGATACGCAGTATTTT. Protein sequence: CAWSIPRGTDTQYF.

A single count supports this clone. This chain links TRBV15 with TRBJ2-2; unclear D gene. V was pared by 1 base and J by 0 bases, with 9 bases between. Per germline, CDR1 LNHNV and CDR2 YYDKDF (reference sequence). There are 16 residues in the CDR3. The CDR3 reads CATSRAVASNTGELFF. As DNA, the CDR3 is TGTGCCACCAGCAGAGCGGTTGCTTCGAACACCGGGGAGCTGTTTTTT.

The chain has TRBV7-8 and TRBJ1-2; D unclear. The CDR3 totals 13 residues. CDR1 SGHVS and CDR2 FQNEAQ come from the germline V gene. With 0 bases removed from V and 7 bases from J, the gap between germline ends came to 9 bases. The CDR3 sequence is CASSLAPLLGYTF. CDR3 nucleotide sequence: TGTGCCAGCAGCTTAGCCCCCCTTCTTGGCTACACCTTC.

The chain is built from TRBV7-9 and TRBJ1-4; D gene uncertain. The CDR3 is 13 amino acids. CDR1 is SEHNR, CDR2 FQNEAQ, per germline (reference sequence). V shed 5 bases and J shed 5 bases, with 9 bases lying between them. CDR3 in DNA: TGTGCCAGCAGCGCGGATCCGAATGAAAAACTGTTTTTT. This encodes CASSADPNEKLFF.

This chain connects TRBV19 to TRBJ2-1; 8 positions agree with TRBD1. The ends lost 7 bases at V and 4 bases at J; junction bases unmatched: 6. This CDR3 has 14 residues. The germline CDR1 and CDR2 sequences are LNHDA and SQIVND (reference sequence). The CDR3 here is CASTPDRVYNEQFF. CDR3 in DNA: TGTGCCAGTACGCCGGACAGGGTATACAATGAGCAGTTCTTC.

The rearrangement joins TRBV5-4 to TRBJ2-7; TRBD2 matches at 11 bases. V shed 4 bases, J shed 3 bases, and the junction held 6 bases outside the gene matches. The CDR3 is made up of 15 amino acids. Per the germline V gene, CDR1 is SGHNT and CDR2 is YYREEE (reference sequence). CDR3 sequence (DNA): TGTGCCAGCAGCCCGGGACTAGCGGAACTCTACGAGCAGTACTTC. Translating it yields CASSPGLAELYEQYF.

This chain uses TRBV9 with TRBJ2-7; unclear D gene. The CDR3 has 13 residues. The V end was cut by 0 bases, the J end by 3 bases, with 7 bases between. Germline lookup yields CDR1 SGDLS and CDR2 YYNGEE. The CDR3 is CASSVAGHYEQYF. The CDR3 coding sequence is TGTGCCAGCAGCGTAGCTGGCCACTACGAGCAGTACTTC.

The sample holds one count of this clone. This chain joins TRBV27 and TRBJ1-5; maybe TRBD1 (5 bases). V was trimmed by 2 bases and J by 6 bases, leaving 14 bases between them. Germline V gene lookup returns CDR1 MNHEY and CDR2 SMNVEV (reference sequence). CDR3 length: 15 amino acids. The CDR3 reads CASSLGLTGGQPQHF. For the CDR3, the DNA is TGTGCCAGCAGTTTAGGTTTAACAGGTGGTCAGCCCCAGCATTTT.

The chain links TRBV30 to TRBJ2-1; D not resolved. Trimming cost V 3 bases and J 2 bases, with 11 bases left between them. In germline, CDR1 is GTSNPN, CDR2 SVGIG (reference sequence). The CDR3 extends over 14 amino acids. Written as DNA, the CDR3 is TGTGCCTGGAGGTTTCGCGCAACCTACAATGAGCAGTTCTTC. Encoded protein: CAWRFRATYNEQFF.

The genes are TRBV30 and TRBJ2-5; 7 bases match TRBD2. CDR3 length equals 12 residues. CDR1 and CDR2 from the germline V gene are GTSNPN and SVGIG (reference sequence). V was clipped by 1 base and J by 5 bases; unmatched bases: 1. CDR3 loop: CAWSASGETQYF. The CDR3 DNA is TGTGCCTGGAGTGCTAGCGGCGAGACCCAGTACTTC.

This clone is a singleton in its sample. This rearrangement joins TRBV5-4 to TRBJ1-2; possibly TRBD1 for D (6 bases). This CDR3 has 14 amino acids. V gave up 0 bases and J gave up 9 bases, with 15 bases separating them. Germline CDR1 reads SGHNT; CDR2 reads YYREEE (reference sequence). The CDR3 protein is CASSLAGAGDSYTF. As DNA, the CDR3 is TGTGCCAGCAGCTTGGCCGGGGCAGGGGATAGCTACACCTTC.